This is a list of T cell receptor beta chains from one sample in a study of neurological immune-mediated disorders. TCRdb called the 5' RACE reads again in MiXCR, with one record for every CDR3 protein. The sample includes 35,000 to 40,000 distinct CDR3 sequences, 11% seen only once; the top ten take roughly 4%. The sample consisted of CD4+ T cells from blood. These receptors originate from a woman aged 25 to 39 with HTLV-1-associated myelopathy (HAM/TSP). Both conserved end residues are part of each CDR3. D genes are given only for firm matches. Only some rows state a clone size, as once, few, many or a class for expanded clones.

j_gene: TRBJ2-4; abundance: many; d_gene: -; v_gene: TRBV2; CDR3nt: TGTGCCAGCAGGAGGGACATTCAGTACTTC; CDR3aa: CASRRDIQYF
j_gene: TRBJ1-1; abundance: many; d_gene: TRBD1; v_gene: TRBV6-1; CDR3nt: TGTGCCAGCAGCCCCCAGGGGGCTGTGACTGAAGCTTTCTTT; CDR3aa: CASSPQGAVTEAFF
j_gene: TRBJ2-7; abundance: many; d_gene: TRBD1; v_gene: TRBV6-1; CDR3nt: TGTGCCAGCAGTCCGGGACAGGGTGGATACGAGCAGTACTTC; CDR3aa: CASSPGQGGYEQYF
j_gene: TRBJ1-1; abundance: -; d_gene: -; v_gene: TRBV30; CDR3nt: TGTGCCTGGAGTGTAACGGGGCTGAACACTGAAGCTTTCTTT; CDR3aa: CAWSVTGLNTEAFF
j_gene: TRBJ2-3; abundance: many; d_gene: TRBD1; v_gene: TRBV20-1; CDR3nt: TGCAGTGCTACGATTGGACAGGGGCGCACAGATACGCAGTATTTT; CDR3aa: CSATIGQGRTDTQYF
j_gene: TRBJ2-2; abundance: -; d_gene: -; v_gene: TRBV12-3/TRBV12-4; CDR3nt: TGTGCCAGCCGCCGCGGGACCGGGGAGCTGTTTTTT; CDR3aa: CASRRGTGELFF
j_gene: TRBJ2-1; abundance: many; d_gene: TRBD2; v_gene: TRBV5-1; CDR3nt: TGCGCCAGCAGCTTGCCGGGGGGTCCCTACAATGAGCAGTTCTTC; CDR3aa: CASSLPGGPYNEQFF
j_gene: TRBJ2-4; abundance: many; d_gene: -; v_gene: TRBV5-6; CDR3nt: TGTGCCAGCAGCTTGGCTGGACTAATGCACAAAAACATTCAGTACTTC; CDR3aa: CASSLAGLMHKNIQYF
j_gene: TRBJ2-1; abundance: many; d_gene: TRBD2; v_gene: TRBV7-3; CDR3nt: TGTGCCAGCAGCTACAGCGGGAGCTCCTACAATGAGCAGTTCTTC; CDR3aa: CASSYSGSSYNEQFF
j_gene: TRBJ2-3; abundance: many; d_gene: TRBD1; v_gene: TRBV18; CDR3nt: TGTGCCAGCTCACCCAGCCCCAGGGGGCCAGATACGCAGTATTTT; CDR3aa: CASSPSPRGPDTQYF
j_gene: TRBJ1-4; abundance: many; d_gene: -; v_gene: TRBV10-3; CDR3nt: TGTGCCATCAGTGATGGGGGGAGGAATGAAAAACTGTTTTTT; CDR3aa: CAISDGGRNEKLFF
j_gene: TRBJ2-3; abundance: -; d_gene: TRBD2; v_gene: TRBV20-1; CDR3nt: TGCAGTGCCGCGACTAGCGGGGGGGCCAGGGAGCAGTATTTT; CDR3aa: CSAATSGGAREQYF
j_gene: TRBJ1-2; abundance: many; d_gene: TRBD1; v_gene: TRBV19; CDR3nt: TGTGCCAGTAGTTCGTGGACAGGGGTGTATGGCTACACCTTC; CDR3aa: CASSSWTGVYGYTF
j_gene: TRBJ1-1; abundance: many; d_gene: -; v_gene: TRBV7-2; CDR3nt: TGTGCCAGCAGCTTAATGCTCGGGGGGGGTGGGGGCACTGAAGCTTTCTTT; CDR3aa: CASSLMLGGGGGTEAFF
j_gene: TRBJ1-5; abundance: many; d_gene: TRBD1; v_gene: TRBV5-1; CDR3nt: TGCGCCAGCAGCCTGGGACAGAATCAGCCCCAGCATTTT; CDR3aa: CASSLGQNQPQHF
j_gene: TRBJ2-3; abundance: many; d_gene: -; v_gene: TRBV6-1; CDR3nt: TGTGCCAGCAGTGGTGGTGGGTTACCAGATACGCAGTATTTT; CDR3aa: CASSGGGLPDTQYF
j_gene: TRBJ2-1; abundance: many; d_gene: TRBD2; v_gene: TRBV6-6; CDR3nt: TGTGCCAGCAGTCTATCTCTAGCGGGGGGGCGGAATGAGCAGTTCTTC; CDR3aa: CASSLSLAGGRNEQFF
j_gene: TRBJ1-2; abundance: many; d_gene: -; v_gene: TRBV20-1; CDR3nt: TGCAGTGCTAGCGGGGCAAATGCTAACTATGGCTACACCTTC; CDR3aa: CSASGANANYGYTF
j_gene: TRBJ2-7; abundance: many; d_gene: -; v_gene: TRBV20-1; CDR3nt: TGCAGTGCGGTCCAACTAGCCAACGAGCAGTACTTC; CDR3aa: CSAVQLANEQYF
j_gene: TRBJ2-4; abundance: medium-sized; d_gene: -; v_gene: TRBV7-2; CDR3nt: TGTGCCAGCAGTTTCAGCGTAAAAAACATTCAGTACTTC; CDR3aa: CASSFSVKNIQYF
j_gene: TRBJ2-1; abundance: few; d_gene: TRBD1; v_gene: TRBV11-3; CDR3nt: TGTGCCAGCAGCTTAGCACTAATGGACAGGGGGTCCCACAATGAGCAGTTCTTC; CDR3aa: CASSLALMDRGSHNEQFF
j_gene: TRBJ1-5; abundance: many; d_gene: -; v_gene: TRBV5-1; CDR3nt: TGCGCCAGCAGCTTAACGGGGCAGGCGAGTCAGCCCCAGCATTTT; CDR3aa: CASSLTGQASQPQHF
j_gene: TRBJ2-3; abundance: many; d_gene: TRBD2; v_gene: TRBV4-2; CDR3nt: TGTGCCAGCAGCCAAGGCGGGACTAGCGGGGCCACAGATACGCAGTATTTT; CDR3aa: CASSQGGTSGATDTQYF
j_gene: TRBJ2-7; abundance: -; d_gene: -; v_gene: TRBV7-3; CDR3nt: TGTGCCAGCAGCTTATTGCCAAGCAAGACCTACGAGCAGTACTTC; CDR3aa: CASSLLPSKTYEQYF
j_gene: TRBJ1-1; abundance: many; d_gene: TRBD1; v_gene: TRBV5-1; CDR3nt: TGCGCCAGCAGCTTGACTGGACAGGGTGGCACTGAAGCTTTCTTT; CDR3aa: CASSLTGQGGTEAFF
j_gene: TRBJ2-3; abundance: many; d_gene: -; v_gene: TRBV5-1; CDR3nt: TGCGCCAGCAGCCTACAGGACTACACAGATACGCAGTATTTT; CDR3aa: CASSLQDYTDTQYF
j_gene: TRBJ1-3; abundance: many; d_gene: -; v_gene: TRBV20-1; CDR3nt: TGCAGTGCCACACAGGGAACCGGAAACACCATATATTTT; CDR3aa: CSATQGTGNTIYF
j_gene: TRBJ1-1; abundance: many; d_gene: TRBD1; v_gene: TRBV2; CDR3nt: TGTGCCAGCCCGGGACAGGGCGGGACTGAAGCTTTCTTT; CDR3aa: CASPGQGGTEAFF
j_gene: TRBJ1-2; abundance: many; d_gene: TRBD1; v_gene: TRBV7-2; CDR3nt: TGTGCCAGCAGCTCGACAGGGGTTGGCTACACCTTC; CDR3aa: CASSSTGVGYTF
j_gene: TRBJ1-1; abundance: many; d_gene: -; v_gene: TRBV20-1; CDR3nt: TGCAGTGCCCAGAATTATGCCCCTGAAGCTTTCTTT; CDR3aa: CSAQNYAPEAFF
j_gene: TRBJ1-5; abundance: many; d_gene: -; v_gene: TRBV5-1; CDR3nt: TGCGCCAGCAGCTTGGCTGGGGGCGACAATCAGCCCCAGCATTTT; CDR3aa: CASSLAGGDNQPQHF
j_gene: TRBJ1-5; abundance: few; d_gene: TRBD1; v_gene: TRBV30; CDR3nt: TGTGCCTGGAGCGTCCGGGACAGGGGTCATCATAGCAATCAGCCCCAGCATTTT; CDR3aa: CAWSVRDRGHHSNQPQHF
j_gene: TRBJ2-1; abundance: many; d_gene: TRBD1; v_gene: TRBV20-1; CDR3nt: TGCAGTGAATTGGACAGGGCCAGCTCCTACAATGAGCAGTTCTTC; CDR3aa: CSELDRASSYNEQFF
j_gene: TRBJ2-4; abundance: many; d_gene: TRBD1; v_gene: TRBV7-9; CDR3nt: TGTGCCACCCACGAGGGGGCTTCGTCCAAAAACATTCAGTACTTC; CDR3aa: CATHEGASSKNIQYF
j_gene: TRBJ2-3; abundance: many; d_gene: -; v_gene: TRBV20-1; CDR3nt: TGCAGTGCAAAGGGGGGGGTCCAAGATACGCAGTATTTT; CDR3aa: CSAKGGVQDTQYF
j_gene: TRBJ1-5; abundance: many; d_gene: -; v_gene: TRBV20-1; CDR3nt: TGCAGTGCTAGTTTCCGGGGTAGCAATCAGCCCCAGCATTTT; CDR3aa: CSASFRGSNQPQHF